Sequencing of this TCR beta chain was carried out in a study of T cell responses to AZD1222 COVID-19 vaccine. Study in general: Pooled together were second doses at about 4 or about 12 weeks.

Study outcomes and limitations: Vaccine-related CD4 TCRs covered spike, predominating at 160-218 and 743-854.

The germline gives CDR1 MDHEN, CDR2 SYDVKM. This CDR3 region has 14 residues. V was cut by 6 bases and J by 5 bases, with 16 bases left in between. Profiling relied on immunoSEQ multiplex PCR, and the TCRdb table lists in-frame clones only, not all of them. The sample includes some 130,000 clones, about 87% of them seen just once. About this clone: Antigen unknown.

The specimen was peripheral blood, collected on day 0 of AZD1222 vaccination. J is TRBJ1-2 and V is TRBV28; D possibly corresponds to TRBD1 (5 bases). The source is an adult in good health. CDR3 region: CASRGPETVYGYTF. The CDR3 DNA reads TGTGCCAGCAGAGGCCCCGAGACAGTATATGGCTACACCTTC.